The clone carrying this T cell receptor (beta chain) was seen many times. No antigen is known for it. TCRdb reprocessed the multiplex PCR reads with MiXCR, giving one entry per CDR3 protein. This sample carries about 110,000 distinct CDR3 sequences, more than 25% of them seen once, and the ten largest clones take approximately 5%. This record comes from a study of breast tumors, draining lymph nodes, adjacent tissues. Notes on the study in general: Data fit most tumor T cells coming from lymph node, expanding in tumor. Data only fit, rather than demonstrated, lymph node origin of most tumor T cells. Tumor and nontumor repertoires were significantly more similar in luminal-like than in basal-like breast cancer. Tumor repertoires ranked between lymph nodes and nontumor tissue in diversity, with V and J gene preferences.

This CDR3 region has 16 residues. J gave up 0 bases and V 5 bases, and 7 bases lay outside the gene matches. Samples came from axillary lymph nodes draining the breast cancer. The sample comprised axillary lymph node tissue. The TCR sequence derives from a female donor with breast cancer. Some clones in this sample may be carry-over from other donors' samples. The chain uses TRBV12-3 or TRBV12-4 and TRBJ1-5; 7 nucleotides agree with TRBD1. In DNA, the CDR3 is TGTGCCAGCAGTGACACAGGGGTGTATAGCAATCAGCCCCAGCATTTT. The encoded protein is CASSDTGVYSNQPQHF.